This T cell receptor (beta chain) was recorded in a study of Graves' ophthalmopathy and Graves' hyperthyroidism. CDR1 and CDR2 from the germline V gene are SGHNT and YENEEA. This CDR3 is built from 15 residues. V dropped 0 bases and J dropped 4; count of bases not matched to a gene: 5. The table lists this clonotype with many counts. RNA transcripts were the template, and TCR beta CDR3 regions were amplified from them. First-round RT-PCR with HTBI primers preceded a second-round multiplex PCR. TCRdb processed the multiplex PCR reads anew with MiXCR; each CDR3 protein has one entry. The sample lists about 480,000 distinct CDR3 sequences; over 13% were seen once.

The gene calls are TRBV11-3 and TRBJ1-1; 7 positions match TRBD1. The receptor's source is a woman in her 30s with Graves' ophthalmopathy. The source material was blood. Here the CDR3 reads CASSLDREGATEAFF. DNA of the CDR3: TGTGCCAGCAGCTTAGATCGGGAGGGGGCCACTGAAGCTTTCTTT.